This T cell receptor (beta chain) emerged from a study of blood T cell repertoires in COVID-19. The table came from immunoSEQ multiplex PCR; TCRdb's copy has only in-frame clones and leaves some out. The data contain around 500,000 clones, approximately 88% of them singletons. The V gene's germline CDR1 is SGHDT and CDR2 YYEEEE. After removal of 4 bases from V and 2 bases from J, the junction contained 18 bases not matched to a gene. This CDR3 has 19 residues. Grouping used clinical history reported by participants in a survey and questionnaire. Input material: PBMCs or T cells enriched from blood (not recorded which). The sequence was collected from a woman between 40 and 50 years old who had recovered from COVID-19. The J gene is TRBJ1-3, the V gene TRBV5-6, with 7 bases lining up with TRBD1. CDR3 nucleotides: TGTGCCAGCAGCCCGAGGGGGCTTAGGCGAAAAAGGACTGGAAACACCATATATTTT. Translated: CASSPRGLRRKRTGNTIYF.